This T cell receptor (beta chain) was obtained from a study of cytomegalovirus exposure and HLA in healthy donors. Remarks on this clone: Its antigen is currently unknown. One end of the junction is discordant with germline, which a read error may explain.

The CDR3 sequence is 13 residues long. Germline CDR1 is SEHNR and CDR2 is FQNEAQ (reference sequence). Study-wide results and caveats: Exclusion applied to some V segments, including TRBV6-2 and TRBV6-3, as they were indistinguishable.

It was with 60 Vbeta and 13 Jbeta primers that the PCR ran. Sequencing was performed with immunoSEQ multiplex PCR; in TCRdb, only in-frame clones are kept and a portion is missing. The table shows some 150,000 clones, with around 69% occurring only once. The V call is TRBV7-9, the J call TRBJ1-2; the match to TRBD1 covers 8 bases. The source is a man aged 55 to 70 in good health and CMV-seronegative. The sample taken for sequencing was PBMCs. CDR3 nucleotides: TGTTCCAGCAGCCCCTCAGGGGGCGATGGCTACACCTTC. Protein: CSSSPSGGDGYTF.